This T cell receptor beta chain was documented in a study of CD8+ T cells in alopecia areata. Notes on the study in general: Sequencing of scalp samples also captures resident alphabeta T cells of normal skin.

Isolated RNA was reverse transcribed into cDNA used as the sequencing template. This table comes from immunoSEQ multiplex PCR, and its TCRdb copy is limited to in-frame clones, with some not included. This sample yields around 200,000 clones, of which around 58% are seen a single time; approximately 12% belongs to the top ten. Germline V lookup: CDR1 SGDLS, CDR2 YYNGEE. The CDR3 runs to 15 residues. The ends were cut back, 3 bases at V and 0 bases at J, with 13 bases in the middle. Treatment: oral pan-JAK inhibitor, 5-10 mg twice daily. On this clone itself: Its antigen is as yet unknown.

J is TRBJ2-7 and V is TRBV9; D possibly corresponds to TRBD2 (6 bases). Specimen: CD8+ T cells sorted from blood, collected at week 24, from a patient treated with tofacitinib. This TCR was sampled from a human donor with alopecia areata. CDR3 DNA: TGTGCCAGCAGCGGCGGGGCAGACAGCTCCTACGAGCAGTACTTC. Its translation is CASSGGADSSYEQYF.